Listed below are T cell receptor beta chains from one sample, sequenced in a study of early T cells in non-severe SARS-CoV-2 infection. TCRdb called the 5' RACE reads again in MiXCR, with one record for every CDR3 protein. The sample yields some 83,000 distinct CDR3 sequences, about 10% seen once. Sequenced material: whole blood, taken at baseline. The receptors were gathered from an adult who was a healthcare worker with PCR-confirmed SARS-CoV-2 infection or an uninfected control (not recorded which). CDR3s include the opening cysteine and the closing phenylalanine or tryptophan. D genes are given only for firm matches. Size is omitted from some rows. Given values are once, few, many or a class for expanded clones.

j_gene: TRBJ2-1
d_gene: -
v_gene: TRBV20-1
abundance: few
CDR3nt: TGCAGTGCCAGCCCCACTTACAATGAGCAGTTCTTC
CDR3aa: CSASPTYNEQFF

j_gene: TRBJ2-5
d_gene: TRBD2
v_gene: TRBV11-2
abundance: -
CDR3nt: TGTGCCAGCTTAGCGGGCGGGACCCAGTACTTC
CDR3aa: CASLAGGTQYF

j_gene: TRBJ2-7
d_gene: -
v_gene: TRBV5-1
abundance: -
CDR3nt: TGCGCCAGCAGGTTAAACTACGAGCAGTACTTC
CDR3aa: CASRLNYEQYF

j_gene: TRBJ2-5
d_gene: -
v_gene: TRBV5-1
abundance: many
CDR3nt: TGCGCCAGCAGCTTGAGCCGGCCGATGCAAGAGACCCAGTACTTC
CDR3aa: CASSLSRPMQETQYF

j_gene: TRBJ2-2
d_gene: TRBD2
v_gene: TRBV5-1
abundance: -
CDR3nt: TGCGCCAGCAGCTTCGTGAGGGGACTAGCGGGAGAGGGAACCGGGGAGCTGTTTTTT
CDR3aa: CASSFVRGLAGEGTGELFF

j_gene: TRBJ1-1
d_gene: TRBD1
v_gene: TRBV5-1
abundance: -
CDR3nt: TGCGCCAGTCGTGCCTGGACAGGAGGGGACACTGAAGCTTTCTTT
CDR3aa: CASRAWTGGDTEAFF

j_gene: TRBJ2-1
d_gene: -
v_gene: TRBV14
abundance: many
CDR3nt: TGTGCCAGCAGCCTAGGAATCCTTCGCGCCGATGAGCAGTTCTTC
CDR3aa: CASSLGILRADEQFF

j_gene: TRBJ2-3
d_gene: TRBD2
v_gene: TRBV5-1
abundance: few
CDR3nt: TGCGCCAGCACCCAGGACTGGACTAGCGGCACAGATACGCAGTATTTT
CDR3aa: CASTQDWTSGTDTQYF

j_gene: TRBJ1-6
d_gene: -
v_gene: TRBV6-1
abundance: -
CDR3nt: TGTGCCAGCAGTATAACGGACAGCCTTTCACCCCTCCACTTT
CDR3aa: CASSITDSLSPLHF

j_gene: TRBJ1-2
d_gene: -
v_gene: TRBV3-1
abundance: few
CDR3nt: TGTGCCAGCAGCCTAGGGCCAGGGCGCTATGGCTACACCTTC
CDR3aa: CASSLGPGRYGYTF

j_gene: TRBJ2-7
d_gene: -
v_gene: TRBV28
abundance: few
CDR3nt: TGTGCCAGCAGTTTAACCCCCTACGAGCAGTACTTC
CDR3aa: CASSLTPYEQYF

j_gene: TRBJ2-7
d_gene: TRBD2
v_gene: TRBV28
abundance: many
CDR3nt: TGTGCCAGCAGTTTACTGGCGGGAGCTTTGTACGAGCAGTACTTC
CDR3aa: CASSLLAGALYEQYF

j_gene: TRBJ2-1
d_gene: TRBD1
v_gene: TRBV7-9
abundance: -
CDR3nt: TGTGCCAGCAGCTGGACCGACAGGGGGCGATTAAATGAGCAGTTCTTC
CDR3aa: CASSWTDRGRLNEQFF

j_gene: TRBJ2-5
d_gene: TRBD2
v_gene: TRBV18
abundance: few
CDR3nt: TGTGCCAGCTCACCCGGAACTAGCGGCTCCCAAGAGACCCAGTACTTC
CDR3aa: CASSPGTSGSQETQYF

j_gene: TRBJ2-1
d_gene: -
v_gene: TRBV12-3/TRBV12-4
abundance: many
CDR3nt: TGTGCCAGCAGTTTTAATGACCGGTCCTACAATGAGCAGTTCTTC
CDR3aa: CASSFNDRSYNEQFF

j_gene: TRBJ2-7
d_gene: -
v_gene: TRBV28
abundance: -
CDR3nt: TGTGCCAGCATCGACGCCCGAACCTACGAGCAGTACTTC
CDR3aa: CASIDARTYEQYF

j_gene: TRBJ2-3
d_gene: TRBD2
v_gene: TRBV15
abundance: few
CDR3nt: TGTGCCACCAGTACTAGCGGGAGGGCAGATACGCAGTATTTT
CDR3aa: CATSTSGRADTQYF

j_gene: TRBJ2-7
d_gene: TRBD2
v_gene: TRBV5-4
abundance: few
CDR3nt: TGTGCCAGCAGCTTGGCCGGGACTAGAGGGGCTTACGAGCAGTACTTC
CDR3aa: CASSLAGTRGAYEQYF

j_gene: TRBJ1-5
d_gene: TRBD1
v_gene: TRBV12-3/TRBV12-4
abundance: few
CDR3nt: TGTGCCAGCAGCAGCCCCGGGACAGCGCCGCCCCAGCATTTT
CDR3aa: CASSSPGTAPPQHF

j_gene: TRBJ2-1
d_gene: TRBD2
v_gene: TRBV20-1
abundance: few
CDR3nt: TGCAGTGCTAGAAATACAGCGGGAGTGAAAAATGAGCAGTTCTTC
CDR3aa: CSARNTAGVKNEQFF

j_gene: TRBJ1-1
d_gene: -
v_gene: TRBV3-1
abundance: -
CDR3nt: TGTGCCAGCAGCCAAGGGCCTGAAGCTTTCTTT
CDR3aa: CASSQGPEAFF

j_gene: TRBJ1-2
d_gene: TRBD1
v_gene: TRBV20-1
abundance: -
CDR3nt: TGCAGTGCTAGAGTGGGGGACAGGCCATATGGCTACACCTTC
CDR3aa: CSARVGDRPYGYTF

j_gene: TRBJ2-7
d_gene: -
v_gene: TRBV15
abundance: few
CDR3nt: TGTGCCACCAGCAGAGATCGCAGCCACTACGAGCAGTACTTC
CDR3aa: CATSRDRSHYEQYF

j_gene: TRBJ1-2
d_gene: -
v_gene: TRBV6-4
abundance: -
CDR3nt: TGTGCCAGCAGTGACGGCGTTGATGGCTACACCTTC
CDR3aa: CASSDGVDGYTF

j_gene: TRBJ2-1
d_gene: -
v_gene: TRBV7-9
abundance: few
CDR3nt: TGTGCCAGCCCGAAGGGGGGGGCGAGCAATGAGCAGTTCTTC
CDR3aa: CASPKGGASNEQFF

j_gene: TRBJ2-2
d_gene: TRBD2
v_gene: TRBV4-2
abundance: -
CDR3nt: TGTGCCAGCAGCGGACTAGCGGGAGTTAGGGGCACCGGGGAGCTGTTTTTT
CDR3aa: CASSGLAGVRGTGELFF

j_gene: TRBJ1-2
d_gene: -
v_gene: TRBV19
abundance: many
CDR3nt: TGTGCCAGTAGTAATACCGGACAAGGTTCGAGGGCGAACTATGGCTACACCTTC
CDR3aa: CASSNTGQGSRANYGYTF

j_gene: TRBJ2-1
d_gene: -
v_gene: TRBV6-4
abundance: many
CDR3nt: TGTGCCAGCAGTGAAGACTCCCACAATGAGCAGTTCTTC
CDR3aa: CASSEDSHNEQFF

j_gene: TRBJ2-5
d_gene: TRBD1
v_gene: TRBV30
abundance: few
CDR3nt: TGTGCCTGGAGCGCACAGGGGGCACGACAAGAGACCCAGTACTTC
CDR3aa: CAWSAQGARQETQYF

j_gene: TRBJ1-2
d_gene: -
v_gene: TRBV6-5
abundance: -
CDR3nt: TGTGCCAGCGGGACAATCCATGGCTACACCTTC
CDR3aa: CASGTIHGYTF

j_gene: TRBJ2-5
d_gene: -
v_gene: TRBV7-8
abundance: many
CDR3nt: TGTGCCAGCACCCCCTTGGAGACCCAGTACTTC
CDR3aa: CASTPLETQYF

j_gene: TRBJ1-2
d_gene: -
v_gene: TRBV12-3/TRBV12-4
abundance: few
CDR3nt: TGTGCCAGCAGCCAAGGCGTCTATGGCTACACCTTC
CDR3aa: CASSQGVYGYTF

j_gene: TRBJ2-4
d_gene: -
v_gene: TRBV6-1
abundance: -
CDR3nt: TGTGCCAGCAGTGAAGCTGGGGGGACCCTATCCACTCTGAACATTCAGTACTTC
CDR3aa: CASSEAGGTLSTLNIQYF

j_gene: TRBJ2-3
d_gene: -
v_gene: TRBV3-1
abundance: few
CDR3nt: TGTGCCAGCAGCCAAGATCTGGGGGTCAGGGGCACAGATACGCAGTATTTT
CDR3aa: CASSQDLGVRGTDTQYF

j_gene: TRBJ2-3
d_gene: TRBD1
v_gene: TRBV15
abundance: -
CDR3nt: TGTGCCACCAGCAGAGGGACAGGGTCGGGAACAGATACGCAGTATTTT
CDR3aa: CATSRGTGSGTDTQYF

j_gene: TRBJ2-1
d_gene: TRBD1
v_gene: TRBV24-1
abundance: few
CDR3nt: TGTGCCACCAGTCACGGACAGGGGACCTACAATGAGCAGTTCTTC
CDR3aa: CATSHGQGTYNEQFF

j_gene: TRBJ2-7
d_gene: -
v_gene: TRBV18
abundance: few
CDR3nt: TGTGCCAGCTCACCCAGGAGTATCGACGAGCAGTACTTC
CDR3aa: CASSPRSIDEQYF

j_gene: TRBJ1-4
d_gene: -
v_gene: TRBV19
abundance: -
CDR3nt: TGTGCCAGTAGTAGCCGGGGTGAAAAACTGTTTTTT
CDR3aa: CASSSRGEKLFF

j_gene: TRBJ2-3
d_gene: -
v_gene: TRBV7-9
abundance: -
CDR3nt: TGTGCCAGCAGCTTAAATACAGAAGGCGGGCAGTATTTT
CDR3aa: CASSLNTEGGQYF

j_gene: TRBJ1-5
d_gene: TRBD1
v_gene: TRBV19
abundance: many
CDR3nt: TGTGCCAGTAGTTCAGGGGGACAGCCCCAGCATTTT
CDR3aa: CASSSGGQPQHF

j_gene: TRBJ1-2
d_gene: TRBD1
v_gene: TRBV10-2
abundance: -
CDR3nt: TGCGCCAGCAGTCAGACAGGGGCGCGGGGCTATGGCTACACCTTC
CDR3aa: CASSQTGARGYGYTF

j_gene: TRBJ1-2
d_gene: -
v_gene: TRBV5-1
abundance: few
CDR3nt: TGCGCCAGCAGCTTGGAAGGGTCTAACTATGGCTACACCTTC
CDR3aa: CASSLEGSNYGYTF

j_gene: TRBJ2-2
d_gene: -
v_gene: TRBV4-1
abundance: few
CDR3nt: TGCGCCAGCAGCGTCGACAGGAGCACCGGGGAGCTGTTTTTT
CDR3aa: CASSVDRSTGELFF

j_gene: TRBJ1-1
d_gene: -
v_gene: TRBV18
abundance: many
CDR3nt: TGTGCCAGCTCACCACAGACAGTGAACACTGAAGCTTTCTTT
CDR3aa: CASSPQTVNTEAFF

j_gene: TRBJ2-3
d_gene: TRBD2
v_gene: TRBV4-2
abundance: -
CDR3nt: TGTGCCAGCAGCCAAGATCTAGGCCGCGGATGGGGACTAGCGCCCGAGAAGCAGTATTTT
CDR3aa: CASSQDLGRGWGLAPEKQYF

j_gene: TRBJ1-4
d_gene: TRBD1
v_gene: TRBV20-1
abundance: -
CDR3nt: TGCAGCGGTACAGGGGGGAATGAAAAACTGTTTTTT
CDR3aa: CSGTGGNEKLFF

j_gene: TRBJ2-2
d_gene: -
v_gene: TRBV11-2
abundance: few
CDR3nt: TGTGCCAGCAGCCCAAGACCAGACACCGGGGAGCTGTTTTTT
CDR3aa: CASSPRPDTGELFF

j_gene: TRBJ2-3
d_gene: -
v_gene: TRBV7-3
abundance: -
CDR3nt: TGTGCCAGCAGCGAATGGACACGATTTAGCACAGATACGCAGTATTTT
CDR3aa: CASSEWTRFSTDTQYF

j_gene: TRBJ2-7
d_gene: -
v_gene: TRBV24-1
abundance: many
CDR3nt: TGTGCCACCAGTGACAGACGGAGCTCCTACGAGCAGTACTTC
CDR3aa: CATSDRRSSYEQYF

j_gene: TRBJ2-2
d_gene: TRBD2
v_gene: TRBV11-3
abundance: few
CDR3nt: TGTGCCAGCAGCCCATCCCCACGACTAGCGGGAGATGGTAACACCGGGGAGCTGTTTTTT
CDR3aa: CASSPSPRLAGDGNTGELFF

j_gene: TRBJ1-5
d_gene: -
v_gene: TRBV12-3/TRBV12-4
abundance: few
CDR3nt: TGTGCCAGCAGTTTTGGCGTGCCCAATCAGCCCCAGCATTTT
CDR3aa: CASSFGVPNQPQHF

j_gene: TRBJ1-1
d_gene: -
v_gene: TRBV20-1
abundance: few
CDR3nt: TGCAGTGCCGCCCCGGGACTACCGAACACTGAAGCTTTCTTT
CDR3aa: CSAAPGLPNTEAFF